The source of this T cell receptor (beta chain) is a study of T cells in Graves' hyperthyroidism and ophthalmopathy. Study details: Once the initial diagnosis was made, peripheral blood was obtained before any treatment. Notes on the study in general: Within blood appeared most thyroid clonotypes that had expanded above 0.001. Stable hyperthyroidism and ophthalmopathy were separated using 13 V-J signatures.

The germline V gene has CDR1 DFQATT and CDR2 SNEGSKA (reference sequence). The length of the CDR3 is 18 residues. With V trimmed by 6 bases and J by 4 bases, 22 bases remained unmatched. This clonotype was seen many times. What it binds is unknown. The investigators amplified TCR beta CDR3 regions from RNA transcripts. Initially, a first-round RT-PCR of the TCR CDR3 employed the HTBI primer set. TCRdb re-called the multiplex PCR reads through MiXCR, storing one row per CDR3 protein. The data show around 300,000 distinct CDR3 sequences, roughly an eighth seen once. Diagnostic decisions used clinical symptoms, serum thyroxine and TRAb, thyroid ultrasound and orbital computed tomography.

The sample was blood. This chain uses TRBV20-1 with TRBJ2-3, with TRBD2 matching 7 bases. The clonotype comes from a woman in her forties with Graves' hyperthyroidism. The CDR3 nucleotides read TGCAGTGCCTCGCGGGGGAGCGGGTGGGACCGTGCTGCAGATACGCAGTATTTT. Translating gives CSASRGSGWDRAADTQYF.